This T cell receptor beta chain is from a study of cytomegalovirus exposure and HLA in healthy donors. Study findings and constraints: In a later analysis, first-cohort TCR clusters were found to tend to co-occur in the 130 or so validation repertoires.

Repertoires were generated with immunoSEQ multiplex PCR, while TCRdb's copy carries only in-frame clones and drops some. The sample contains 120,000 to 150,000 clones, over 80% of which appear only once. In regard to this clone: Its antigen is currently unknown.

This CDR3 is built from 13 residues. Per germline, CDR1 SEHNR and CDR2 FQNEAQ (reference sequence). V lost 5 bases, J lost 4 bases, and 11 bases lay in between. The V and J genes are TRBV7-9 and TRBJ1-2; D gene unclear. Sequenced: PBMCs. This clonotype originated in a man aged 18 to 30 in good health and CMV-seropositive. DNA of the CDR3: TGTGCCAGCAGCAAAGGACTCGCCTATGGCTACACCTTC. Translated, it gives CASSKGLAYGYTF.